This TCR beta chain is drawn from a study of cytomegalovirus exposure and HLA in healthy donors. Germline V gives CDR1 SGHAT, CDR2 FQNNGV. The CDR3 is 18 residues long. Losses at the gene ends were 2 bases for V and 6 bases for J; bases not matched to a gene: 11. In the PCR, 60 Vbeta and 13 Jbeta primers were used. The table came from immunoSEQ multiplex PCR; TCRdb's copy has only in-frame clones and leaves some out. The table includes around 130,000 clones, about 80% detected once. This sequence joins TRBV11-2 and TRBJ2-2, with TRBD1 matching 11 bases. The sequence was collected from a male donor in good health and CMV-seronegative. Material: PBMCs. CDR3 sequence: CASSLLGWGQGEPGELFF. In nucleotides, the CDR3 is TGTGCCAGCAGCTTATTGGGATGGGGACAGGGGGAGCCCGGGGAGCTGTTTTTT.